The 7 T cell receptor beta chains reported below all come from one sample, sequenced in a study of beta chain features in type 1 diabetes. Their specific antigens are unknown. Study-level results: In every one of the four CD4+ subsets, TCRB CDR3s were moderately but significantly shorter in Type 1 diabetes patients.

What was sequenced were expressed TCRB transcripts, since all of the isolated RNA had been reverse transcribed. This table comes from immunoSEQ multiplex PCR, and its TCRdb copy is limited to in-frame clones, with some not included. Among roughly 220,000 clones listed, approximately 16% were seen once. Sequencing used naive CD4+ T cells from blood. Receptors originate from a man aged 25-40 years with type 1 diabetes.

V is TRBV7-2 and J is TRBJ2-1; TRBD2 matches 13 bases. The J segment lost 1 base and the V segment lost 1 base, leaving 7 bases of the junction unmatched. The CDR3 totals 19 residues. Germline V gene sequence: CDR1 SGHTA, CDR2 FQGNSA. The CDR3 loop is CASSLGLPGLAGSYNEQFF. CDR3 DNA sequence: TGTGCCAGCAGCTTAGGACTGCCGGGACTAGCGGGGTCCTACAATGAGCAGTTCTTC.

The genes are TRBV4-3 and TRBJ1-2; D unresolved. V lost 1 base and J 3 bases, leaving 9 bases between the germline ends. This CDR3 is 14 amino acids long. Germline V gene lookup returns CDR1 LGHNA and CDR2 YSLEER. This CDR3 reads CASSQGAGDYGYTF. The CDR3 DNA is TGCGCCAGCAGCCAAGGTGCAGGCGACTATGGCTACACCTTC.

This clone was counted between two and nine times. This chain links TRBV5-1 with TRBJ2-2; D is uncertain. From germline, CDR1 is SGHRS and CDR2 YFSETQ. V was trimmed by 2 bases and J by 6 bases, leaving 8 bases between them. The CDR3 length is 13 residues. The CDR3 nucleotides read TGCGCCAGCAGCTTTCAGGAGTCCGGGGAGCTGTTTTTT. It translates to CASSFQESGELFF.

The chain couples TRBV6-1 to TRBJ2-3; 10 bases fit TRBD2. CDR3 size: 16 residues. J gave up 2 bases and V 3 bases, and 5 bases lay outside the gene matches. Germline CDR1 is MNHNS and CDR2 is SASEGT. CDR3 in amino acids: CASSESGRGVTDTQYF. Here the CDR3 DNA reads TGTGCCAGCAGTGAGAGCGGGAGGGGGGTCACAGATACGCAGTATTTT.

This clone was seen a few times. This chain joins TRBV30 and TRBJ1-2, with D hard to call. Trimming left V 1 base short and J 5 bases short, with 8 bases between. This CDR3 region has 12 residues. In germline, CDR1 is GTSNPN, CDR2 SVGIG (reference sequence). The CDR3 loop reads CAWSGYSYGYTF. The CDR3 nucleotides are TGTGCCTGGAGTGGCTACTCGTATGGCTACACCTTC.

This clone has just a few counts. The chain recombines TRBV7-2 with TRBJ2-7; 7 positions match TRBD2. The CDR3 is 16 amino acids. V was clipped by 3 bases and J by 4 bases; unmatched bases: 12. Germline values: CDR1 SGHTA, CDR2 FQGNSA. CDR3 sequence: CASSLVAGESGYEQYF. In DNA form, the CDR3 reads TGTGCCAGCAGCTTGGTGGCGGGAGAAAGCGGTTACGAGCAGTACTTC.

Here the CDR3 reads CASSISGIGEQYF. The CDR3 DNA reads TGTGCCAGTAGTATATCAGGGATCGGCGAGCAGTACTTC. This chain joins TRBV19 and TRBJ2-7, with a possible D match to TRBD1 (5 bases). This CDR3 is built from 13 residues. Germline lookup yields CDR1 LNHDA and CDR2 SQIVND (reference sequence). The ends were cut back, 2 bases at V and 6 bases at J, with 11 bases in the middle.